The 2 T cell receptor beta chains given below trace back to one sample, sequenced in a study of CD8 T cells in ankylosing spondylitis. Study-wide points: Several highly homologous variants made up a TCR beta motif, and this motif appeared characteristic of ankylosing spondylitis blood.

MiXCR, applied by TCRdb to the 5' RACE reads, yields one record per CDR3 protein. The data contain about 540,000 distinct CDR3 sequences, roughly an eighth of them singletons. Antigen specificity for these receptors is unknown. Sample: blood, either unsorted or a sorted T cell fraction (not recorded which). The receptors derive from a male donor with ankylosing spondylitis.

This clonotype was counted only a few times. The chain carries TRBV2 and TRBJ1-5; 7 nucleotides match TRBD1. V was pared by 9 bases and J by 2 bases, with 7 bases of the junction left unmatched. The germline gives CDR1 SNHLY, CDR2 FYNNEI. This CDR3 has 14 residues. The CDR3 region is CARGGQAGNQPQHF. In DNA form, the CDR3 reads TGTGCCAGGGGAGGACAGGCCGGCAATCAGCCCCAGCATTTT. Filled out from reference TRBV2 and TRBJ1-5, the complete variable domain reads EPEVTQTPSHQVTQMGQEVILRCVPISNHLYFYWYRQILGQKVEFLVSFYNNEISEKSEIFDDQFSVERPDGSNFTLKIRSTKLEDSAMYFCARGGQAGNQPQHFGDGTRLSIL.

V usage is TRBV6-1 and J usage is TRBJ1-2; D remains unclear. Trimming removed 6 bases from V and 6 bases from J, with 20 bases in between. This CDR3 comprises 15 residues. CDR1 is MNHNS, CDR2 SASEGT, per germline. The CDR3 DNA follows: TGTGCCAGCAGCGGTAAAAATCGTCGGGAGCATGGCTACACCTTC. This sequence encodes CASSGKNRREHGYTF.